The 20 T cell receptor beta chains given below trace back to one sample, sequenced in a study of T-cell memory formation after mild COVID-19. From the 5' RACE reads, TCRdb called clonotypes with MiXCR, one entry per CDR3 protein. The sample lists 450,000 to 650,000 distinct CDR3 sequences, roughly 22% occurring once. The sample consisted of PBMCs or a T cell subset sorted from them (not recorded which). The receptors here all came from an adult woman who had mild COVID-19 (a few samples of this study predate the infection). Cell type and time point are not known.

This CDR3 reads CASSNRDIVNTEAFF. CDR3 sequence (DNA): TGTGCCAGCAGCAACCGGGACATCGTTAACACTGAAGCTTTCTTT. The gene calls are TRBV7-9 and TRBJ1-1; TRBD1 might be the D (6 bases). Trimming took 5 bases from V and 2 from J, leaving 15 bases between them. Germline V gene lookup returns CDR1 SEHNR and CDR2 FQNEAQ (reference sequence). The CDR3 covers 15 residues.

The V gene is TRBV13, the J gene TRBJ2-2, with D unresolved. The ends were cut back, 2 bases at V and 9 bases at J, with 10 bases in the middle. The CDR3 loop spans 13 amino acids. From germline, CDR1 is PRHDT and CDR2 FYEKMQ (reference sequence). The CDR3 sequence is CASSLSETWELFF. The CDR3 DNA sequence: TGTGCCAGCAGCTTATCGGAAACCTGGGAGCTGTTTTTT.

The chain has TRBV5-5 and TRBJ2-3; no reliable D call. Per germline, CDR1 SGHKS and CDR2 YYEKEE (reference sequence). The CDR3 is 14 amino acids. V gave up 1 base and J gave up 2 bases, with 8 bases separating them. CDR3 DNA: TGTGCCAGCAGCTTGAGCTTGATCACAGATACGCAGTATTTT. Translated: CASSLSLITDTQYF.

There are many counts of this clonotype. The rearrangement joins TRBV27 to TRBJ1-5, with D perhaps matching TRBD1 (5 bases). This CDR3 has 12 amino acids. Germline lookup yields CDR1 MNHEY and CDR2 SMNVEV (reference sequence). Trimming shortened V by 3 bases and J by 6 bases, and 6 bases separated the two germline ends. CDR3 nucleotides: TGTGCCAGCAGTTTTGGGGGTCAGCCCCAGCATTTT. Its protein product is CASSFGGQPQHF.

This chain connects TRBV19 to TRBJ2-3; D is possibly TRBD1 (5 bases). From germline, CDR1 is LNHDA and CDR2 SQIVND (reference sequence). The CDR3 contains 15 residues. V lost 5 bases to trimming and J lost 1 base, with 13 bases between them. The CDR3 here is CASSHQGEGTDTQYF. The CDR3 DNA reads as TGTGCCAGTAGTCATCAGGGTGAGGGCACAGATACGCAGTATTTT.

The chain has TRBV10-3 and TRBJ2-7; possible D gene TRBD2, 6 bases. This CDR3 has 12 amino acids. The V gene's germline CDR1 is ENHRY and CDR2 SYGVKD. The V and J ends lost 4 bases and 5 bases respectively, with 9 bases between them. In DNA, the CDR3 is TGTGCCATCAGTGGGGACTCTCACGAGCAGTACTTC. Translation gives CAISGDSHEQYF.

This clonotype has ten or more counts. The chain employs TRBV7-2 and TRBJ2-7; D is ambiguous. The length of the CDR3 is 11 residues. V was pared by 5 bases and J by 2 bases, with 4 bases between. Germline CDR1 and CDR2: SGHTA and FQGNSA. For the CDR3, the DNA is TGTGCCAGCAGCGCGACCTACGAGCAGTACTTC. Translated, it gives CASSATYEQYF.

This chain uses TRBV7-6 with TRBJ1-2, with TRBD1 identical over 8 bases. The CDR3 runs 15 residues. V was pared by 5 bases and J by 3 bases, with 8 bases of the junction left unmatched. Germline loops: CDR1 SGHVS, CDR2 FNYEAQ. CDR3 sequence: CASSPRPGQDYGYTF. The CDR3 coding sequence is TGTGCCAGCAGCCCTCGACCGGGACAGGACTATGGCTACACCTTC.

The chain carries TRBV9 and TRBJ2-1; maybe TRBD2 (6 bases). The germline V gene has CDR1 SGDLS and CDR2 YYNGEE. V shed 1 base and J shed 6 bases, with 14 bases lying between them. The CDR3 runs to 15 residues. The CDR3 DNA reads TGTGCCAGCAGCGTATGGAGGGAGGCGAGCAATGAGCAGTTCTTC. Its translation: CASSVWREASNEQFF.

This clonotype was counted only a few times. This chain uses TRBV15 with TRBJ2-3; 8 positions agree with TRBD2. CDR1 is LNHNV and CDR2 is YYDKDF in the germline V gene (reference sequence). Trimming took 4 bases from V and 0 from J; bases not matched to a gene: 3. The CDR3 totals 15 residues. CDR3 bases: TGTGCCACCAGCATCATAGCGGGAAGCACAGATACGCAGTATTTT. Its translation: CATSIIAGSTDTQYF.

The chain uses TRBV7-9 and TRBJ2-7; 8 bases line up with TRBD1. The CDR3 is made up of 14 amino acids. Per the germline V gene, CDR1 is SEHNR and CDR2 is FQNEAQ (reference sequence). Losses at the gene ends were 3 bases for V and 2 bases for J; bases not matched to a gene: 3. The CDR3 region is CASSFRTGPYEQYF. CDR3 bases: TGTGCCAGCAGCTTTCGGACAGGGCCCTACGAGCAGTACTTC.

There are a few counts of this clonotype. The chain is built from TRBV2 and TRBJ2-1; D unresolved. The ends were cut back, 1 base at V and 2 bases at J, with 6 bases in the middle. CDR1 is SNHLY, CDR2 FYNNEI, per germline. The CDR3 loop spans 14 amino acids. In DNA form, the CDR3 reads TGTGCCAGCAGTGAAGGGACCACCTACAATGAGCAGTTCTTC. Amino acids: CASSEGTTYNEQFF.

The chain has TRBV10-3 and TRBJ2-1; D possibly corresponds to TRBD2 (6 bases). In germline, CDR1 is ENHRY, CDR2 SYGVKD. The V end lost 11 bases, the J end lost 9 bases, and 20 bases lay between the germline ends. This CDR3 is 13 amino acids long. The CDR3, as DNA: TGTGCCGTGGCGGGGCGGGATGTGACTGAGCAGTTCTTC. Its translation: CAVAGRDVTEQFF.

This clonotype has more than one count but fewer than ten. The chain is built from TRBV3-1 and TRBJ2-1; a possible D gene is TRBD2 (5 bases). Germline V gene lookup returns CDR1 LGHDT and CDR2 YNNKEL (reference sequence). Trimming removed 1 base at V and 10 bases at J, with 11 bases between. CDR3 length equals 13 residues. The CDR3, as DNA: TGTGCCAGCAGCCAAGTCAGCGGAAAAGAGCAGTTCTTC. Amino acid sequence: CASSQVSGKEQFF.

Comment on this clonotype: An end of the junction does not agree with germline; a read error may underlie this. The rearrangement uses TRBV18 and TRBJ1-6; possibly TRBD1 for D (6 bases). The V gene's germline CDR1 is KGHSH and CDR2 LQKENI. The CDR3 has 15 residues. The CDR3 spells CASSPPGGLNSHLHF. CDR3 DNA: TGTGCCAGCTCACCACCCGGGGGGCTCAATTCACACCTCCACTTT. The variable domain in full, completed from reference TRBV18 and TRBJ1-6, reads NAGVMQNPRHLVRRRGQEARLRCSPMKGHSHVYWYRQLPEEGLKFMVYLQKENIIDESGMPKERFSAEFPKEGPSILRIQQVVRGDSAAYFCASSPPGGLNSHLHFGNGTRLTVT.

This clonotype was counted ten times or more. V gene TRBV5-1 combines with J gene TRBJ2-5; a possible D gene is TRBD1 (6 bases). In germline, CDR1 is SGHRS, CDR2 YFSETQ. The length of the CDR3 is 15 residues. Trimming pared 4 bases from V and 2 bases from J, leaving 15 bases between. The CDR3 DNA reads as TGCGCCAGCAGCAGCCAAGGACAGAGTCAAGAGACCCAGTACTTC. It translates to CASSSQGQSQETQYF. Looking up the rest from reference TRBV5-1 and TRBJ2-5 gives the full variable domain: KAGVTQTPRYLIKTRGQQVTLSCSPISGHRSVSWYQQTPGQGLQFLFEYFSETQRNKGNFPGRFSGRQFSNSRSEMNVSTLELGDSALYLCASSSQGQSQETQYFGPGTRLLVL.

The V gene is TRBV7-2, the J gene TRBJ2-7; 12 bases line up with TRBD2. V trimming: 7 bases; J trimming: 2 bases; junction bases outside the gene matches: 3. The CDR3 extends over 14 amino acids. Per the germline V gene, CDR1 is SGHTA and CDR2 is FQGNSA. The DNA for the CDR3 is TGTGCCAGCAATCTAGCGGGAGGGACCTACGAGCAGTACTTC. Its translation is CASNLAGGTYEQYF.

The chain recombines TRBV12-3 or TRBV12-4 with TRBJ1-1; the match to TRBD1 covers 7 bases. J gave up 2 bases and V 7 bases, and 7 bases lay outside the gene matches. The CDR3 extends over 14 amino acids. This CDR3 reads CASTFGTANTEAFF. As DNA, the CDR3 is TGTGCCAGCACCTTTGGGACAGCAAACACTGAAGCTTTCTTT.

The chain carries TRBV12-3 or TRBV12-4 and TRBJ2-5, with 9 bases matching TRBD1. With 2 bases clipped from V and 9 bases from J, the junction kept 13 bases outside the gene matches. CDR3 length: 16 amino acids. The CDR3 spells CASSLTPPGQGLAQYF. Here the CDR3 DNA reads TGTGCCAGCAGTTTAACGCCTCCGGGACAGGGTTTGGCCCAGTACTTC.

This chain connects TRBV5-4 to TRBJ2-1; 10 nucleotides align to TRBD2. Trimming cost V 1 base and J 5 bases; bases outside gene matches: 12. This CDR3 spans 18 amino acids. The germline V gene has CDR1 SGHNT and CDR2 YYREEE (reference sequence). The CDR3 sequence is CASSLPTLLAGTNNEQFF. CDR3 DNA sequence: TGTGCCAGCAGCTTGCCTACCTTACTAGCGGGGACTAACAATGAGCAGTTCTTC.